Below, 2 T cell receptor beta chains from the same sample are listed, as sequenced in a study of T cell responses to AZD1222 COVID-19 vaccine. Clones were read by immunoSEQ multiplex PCR, and TCRdb kept only the in-frame ones, dropping some. The data hold 150,000 to 200,000 clones, with 85% to 95% observed a single time. The sample here was peripheral blood, taken on day 0 of AZD1222 vaccination. The receptors come from an adult in good health.

The chain combines TRBV27 with TRBJ2-7, with D maybe TRBD1 (7 bases). The CDR3 is made up of 15 amino acids. V shed 2 bases and J shed 2 bases, with 13 bases lying between them. Germline loops: CDR1 MNHEY, CDR2 SMNVEV (reference sequence). CDR3 nucleotides: TGTGCCAGCAGTTTAGGAGGGGGCTTACCCTACGAGCAGTACTTC. Amino acids: CASSLGGGLPYEQYF.

This clone came up once. The chain is built from TRBV27 and TRBJ2-1; D call uncertain. This CDR3 comprises 13 residues. Germline V CDR1 and CDR2: MNHEY, SMNVEV (reference sequence). V dropped 4 bases and J dropped 5 bases, with 9 bases sitting between them. CDR3 DNA: TGTGCCAGCAGTTCCGGAGCACACAATGAGCAGTTCTTC. Residues: CASSSGAHNEQFF.